The 22 T cell receptor beta chains presented below share a single source sample, sequenced in a study of blood T cell repertoires in COVID-19. TCRdb keeps only in-frame clones here, not all; method: immunoSEQ multiplex PCR. The sample shows 150,000 or so clones, around 82% of them seen only once. Sequencing was performed on PBMCs or T cells enriched from blood (not recorded which). The receptor set was obtained from a man aged 40-49 years who had recovered from COVID-19.

The gene calls are TRBV19 and TRBJ1-2, with 9 bases aligning to TRBD1. Germline CDR1 LNHDA, CDR2 SQIVND (reference sequence). The CDR3 runs to 20 residues. The V gene end was trimmed by 0 bases and the J gene end by 1 base; junction bases not matched to a gene: 15. The DNA of the CDR3 is TGTGCCAGTAGTATAGATGACTTCTGGGACAGACAGGGGGTTAACTATGGCTACACCTTC. This translates into CASSIDDFWDRQGVNYGYTF.

This chain links TRBV5-1 with TRBJ1-5; 7 bases agree with TRBD1. Germline CDR1 is SGHRS and CDR2 is YFSETQ. The CDR3 contains 14 residues. V lost 2 bases and J lost 5; bases outside the gene matches: 4. CDR3 protein: CASSLGDRYQPQHF. The CDR3 bases are TGCGCCAGCAGCTTAGGGGACAGATATCAGCCCCAGCATTTT.

V gene TRBV25-1 combines with J gene TRBJ2-3, with D possibly matching TRBD2 (5 bases). Germline V gene data show CDR1 as MGHDK and CDR2 as SYGVNS. V was pared by 6 bases and J by 4 bases, with 17 bases between. The CDR3 has 15 residues. The CDR3 here is CASSGREVFADTQYF. The CDR3, as DNA: TGTGCCAGCAGCGGACGGGAAGTGTTCGCAGATACGCAGTATTTT.

The J gene is TRBJ1-2, the V gene TRBV6-1; TRBD1 might be the D (6 bases). V dropped 2 bases and J dropped 5 bases, with 18 bases sitting between them. CDR3 length equals 16 residues. Germline-derived CDR1 and CDR2 are MNHNS and SASEGT. The CDR3 bases are TGTGCCAGCAGTGAAACTACGAACAGGGCGGGTTATGGCTACACCTTC. It translates to CASSETTNRAGYGYTF.

The J gene is TRBJ2-2, the V gene TRBV4-1, with D hard to call. The germline V and J ends were trimmed by 0 bases and 3 bases, with 11 bases remaining between them. CDR3 length: 16 residues. In germline, CDR1 is MGHRA, CDR2 YSYEKL. The CDR3 sequence is CASSQERSRYTGELFF. CDR3 nucleotide sequence: TGCGCCAGCAGCCAAGAGAGGAGCCGTTACACCGGGGAGCTGTTTTTT.

The chain joins TRBV3-1 (or the pseudogene TRBV3-2) to TRBJ2-1; TRBD2 matches at 13 bases. This CDR3 is built from 18 residues. Looked up from germline, CDR1 is LGHDT and CDR2 is YNNKEL (reference sequence). Trimming removed 1 base from V and 6 bases from J; junction bases left unmatched: 9. For the CDR3, the DNA is TGTGCCAGCAGCCAAGGGACTAGCGGGGGAGGGAAGAGCAATGAGCAGTTCTTC. Translation: CASSQGTSGGGKSNEQFF.

The DNA of the CDR3 is TGTGCCAGCAGCAAAAAATGCCGAAAAGGTGTTGGGGCCCTCTACGAGCAGTACGTC. Its translation: CASSKKCRKGVGALYEQYV. The chain employs TRBV21-1 and TRBJ2-7; the table's D gene call, TRBD1, was not cross checked with the DNA. TRBV21-1 counts as a pseudogene. The length of the CDR3 is 19 residues.

This clone was found many times. CDR3 nucleotide sequence: TGCGCCAGCAGCTTCTCACAGGGCCAGCGGACTGAAGCTTTCTTT. This encodes CASSFSQGQRTEAFF. The chain couples TRBV5-1 to TRBJ1-1, with D possibly matching TRBD1 (6 bases). This CDR3 has 15 amino acids. CDR1 is SGHRS, CDR2 YFSETQ, per germline. V dropped 2 bases and J dropped 5 bases, with 16 bases sitting between them. The entire variable domain, with the rest obtained from reference TRBV5-1 and TRBJ1-1, is as follows: KAGVTQTPRYLIKTRGQQVTLSCSPISGHRSVSWYQQTPGQGLQFLFEYFSETQRNKGNFPGRFSGRQFSNSRSEMNVSTLELGDSALYLCASSFSQGQRTEAFFGQGTRLTVV.

There are a few counts of this clone. The gene calls are TRBV6-5 and TRBJ1-5, with D maybe TRBD1 (6 bases). CDR1 MNHEY and CDR2 SVGAGI come from the germline V gene. The CDR3 has 16 amino acids. V lost 2 bases, J lost 4 bases, and 15 bases lay in between. The CDR3 DNA is TGTGCCAGCAGTTACGCCCCGGGGACACCAAATCAGCCCCAGCATTTT. Translating it yields CASSYAPGTPNQPQHF.

The V call is TRBV27, the J call TRBJ2-7, with 9 positions matching TRBD1. Trimming cost V 3 bases and J 4 bases; bases outside gene matches: 4. This CDR3 has 14 amino acids. CDR1 and CDR2 from the germline V gene are MNHEY and SMNVEV (reference sequence). DNA of the CDR3: TGTGCCAGCAGTTTGACAGGGGGAAAGTACGAGCAGTACTTC. Residues: CASSLTGGKYEQYF.

The chain is built from TRBV11-2 and TRBJ1-5; D unclear. Germline assignment: CDR1 SGHAT and CDR2 FQNNGV. The CDR3 has 15 amino acids. Trimming cost V 1 base and J 1 base, with 8 bases left between them. CDR3 bases: TGTGCCAGCAGCTTAGGAGGGTTGAGCAATCAGCCCCAGCATTTT. Translating it yields CASSLGGLSNQPQHF.

This clone has just a few counts. The chain uses TRBV10-3 and TRBJ2-1; 8 nucleotides match TRBD2. V shed 10 bases, J shed 9 bases, and the junction held 17 bases outside the gene matches. The V gene's germline CDR1 is ENHRY and CDR2 SYGVKD. The CDR3 loop spans 15 amino acids. The CDR3 protein is CATEPGTRGRREQFF. The CDR3 DNA reads as TGTGCCACCGAACCCGGGACTAGAGGTCGTCGTGAGCAGTTCTTC.

V and J are TRBV5-1 and TRBJ1-1; the D gene is possibly TRBD1 (6 bases). Germline CDR1 and CDR2: SGHRS and YFSETQ. Trimming left V 4 bases short and J 1 base short, with 8 bases between. The CDR3 is made up of 13 amino acids. The CDR3 is CASSPQGNTEAFF. As DNA, the CDR3 is TGCGCCAGCAGCCCACAGGGGAACACTGAAGCTTTCTTT.

The chain carries TRBV2 and TRBJ2-5, with a tentative D call TRBD2 (5 bases). Germline CDR1 SNHLY, CDR2 FYNNEI. The CDR3 covers 13 residues. Trimming removed 1 base at V and 5 bases at J, with 8 bases between. This CDR3 is CASSEGRVETQYF. As DNA, the CDR3 is TGTGCCAGCAGTGAAGGGCGGGTCGAGACCCAGTACTTC.

The chain is built from TRBV7-5 and TRBJ2-2; the D call of TRBD2 is as the table states it, not checked on the DNA. TRBV7-5 is recorded as a pseudogene. The CDR3 loop spans 15 amino acids. For the CDR3, the DNA is TGTGCCTCGAAAGGGGCGGGGGGCCCCACCGGGGAGCTGTTTTTT. Translating gives CASKGAGGPTGELFF.

This clone occurred once. CDR3 in amino acids: CASSLSQTGANQPQHF. As DNA, the CDR3 is TGTGCCAGCAGCCTCAGCCAAACAGGGGCCAATCAGCCCCAGCATTTT. The V gene is TRBV7-9, the J gene TRBJ1-5; TRBD1 matches at 7 bases. The CDR3 runs to 16 residues. Germline-derived CDR1 and CDR2 are SEHNR and FQNEAQ (reference sequence). The ends lost 5 bases at V and 3 bases at J; junction bases unmatched: 10.

The gene calls are TRBV11-2 and TRBJ2-7; D not resolved. Trimming left V 4 bases short and J 5 bases short, with 12 bases between. The germline gives CDR1 SGHAT, CDR2 FQNNGV. This CDR3 region has 13 residues. The CDR3: CASSSSGYHEQYF. Written as DNA, the CDR3 is TGTGCCAGCAGCTCGTCAGGTTACCACGAGCAGTACTTC. Supplemented by reference TRBV11-2 and TRBJ2-7, the full variable domain reads EAGVAQSPRYKIIEKRQSVAFWCNPISGHATLYWYQQILGQGPKLLIQFQNNGVVDDSQLPKDRFSAERLKGVDSTLKIQPAKLEDSAVYLCASSSSGYHEQYFGPGTRLTVT.

J is TRBJ1-1 and V is TRBV9; tentatively, D is TRBD1 (6 bases). Germline V CDR1 and CDR2: SGDLS, YYNGEE. The CDR3 sequence is 16 residues long. Trimming removed 0 bases at V and 1 base at J, with 13 bases between. In DNA form, the CDR3 reads TGTGCCAGCAGCGTAGCTCCGGGGGGGCCGAACACTGAAGCTTTCTTT. It encodes CASSVAPGGPNTEAFF.

By share, this clone counts as medium-sized. The J gene is TRBJ1-2, the V gene TRBV24-1; D is unclear. The V and J ends lost 6 bases and 6 bases respectively, with 13 bases between them. Per germline, CDR1 KGHDR and CDR2 SFDVKD. The CDR3 runs to 13 residues. Here the CDR3 reads CATSPGSRDGYTF. CDR3 nucleotides: TGTGCCACCAGTCCGGGAAGCCGGGATGGCTACACCTTC.

The chain uses TRBV5-4 and TRBJ2-1; TRBD1 agrees at 10 bases. The length of the CDR3 is 16 residues. Germline CDR1 SGHNT, CDR2 YYREEE (reference sequence). With V trimmed by 1 base and J by 7 bases, 8 bases remained unmatched. The CDR3 here is CASSLPGTGVLNEQFF. As DNA, the CDR3 is TGTGCCAGCAGCTTGCCCGGGACAGGGGTTTTAAATGAGCAGTTCTTC.

This rearrangement joins TRBV19 to TRBJ1-6; no clear D gene. This CDR3 has 13 amino acids. V lost 5 bases to trimming and J lost 7 bases, with 9 bases between them. Germline CDR1 LNHDA, CDR2 SQIVND (reference sequence). Here the CDR3 DNA reads TGTGCCAGTAGTGTAACAGAAAATTCACCCCTCCACTTT. Amino acids: CASSVTENSPLHF.

In this sample, this clone turned up once. The chain employs TRBV6-5 and TRBJ1-2, with D possibly being TRBD1 (6 bases). Per germline, CDR1 MNHEY and CDR2 SVGAGI. This CDR3 is 12 amino acids long. Trimming pared 1 base from V and 10 bases from J, leaving 10 bases between. Written as DNA, the CDR3 is TGTGCCAGCAGTTACTTGAAGGGGGACTACACCTTC. Encoded protein: CASSYLKGDYTF.